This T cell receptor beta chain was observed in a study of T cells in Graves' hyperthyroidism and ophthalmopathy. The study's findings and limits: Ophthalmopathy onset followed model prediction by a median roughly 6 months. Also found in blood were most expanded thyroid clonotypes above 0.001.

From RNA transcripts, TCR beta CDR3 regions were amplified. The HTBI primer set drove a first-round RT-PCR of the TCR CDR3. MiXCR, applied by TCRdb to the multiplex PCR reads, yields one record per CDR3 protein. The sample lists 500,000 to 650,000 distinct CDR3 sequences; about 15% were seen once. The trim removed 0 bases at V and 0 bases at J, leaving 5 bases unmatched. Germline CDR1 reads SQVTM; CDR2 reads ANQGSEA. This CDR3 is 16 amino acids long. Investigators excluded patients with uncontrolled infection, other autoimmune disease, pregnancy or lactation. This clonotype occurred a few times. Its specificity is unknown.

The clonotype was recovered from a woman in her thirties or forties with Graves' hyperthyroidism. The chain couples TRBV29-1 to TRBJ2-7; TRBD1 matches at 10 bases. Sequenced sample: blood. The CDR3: CSVEEWRDRGSYEQYF. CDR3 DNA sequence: TGCAGCGTTGAAGAATGGAGGGACAGGGGCTCCTACGAGCAGTACTTC.